The 10 T cell receptor beta chains in this list originate from one sample, sequenced in a study of T-cell memory formation after mild COVID-19. MiXCR, run by TCRdb on the 5' RACE reads, gives a single entry per CDR3 protein. Of about 560,000 distinct CDR3 sequences in the sample, about a sixth were seen once. Sequenced material: PBMCs or a T cell subset sorted from them (not recorded which). These receptors all stem from an adult woman who had mild COVID-19 (a few samples of this study predate the infection). Cell type and time point are not known.

The rearrangement joins TRBV29-1 to TRBJ1-1; D uncertain. V shed 6 bases and J shed 1 base, with 15 bases lying between them. Germline CDR1 and CDR2: SQVTM and ANQGSEA. This CDR3 region has 14 residues. The CDR3 loop reads CSVPPSRRNTEAFF. The CDR3 DNA follows: TGCAGCGTCCCCCCCTCTAGACGGAACACTGAAGCTTTCTTT.

The sample holds a few counts of this clonotype. The chain is built from TRBV20-1 and TRBJ2-3; D gene unclear. CDR1 and CDR2 from the germline V gene are DFQATT and SNEGSKA (reference sequence). The CDR3 totals 11 residues. The CDR3 region has the DNA TGCAGCCCGTCTAGTGCAGATACGCAGTATTTT. Its protein product is CSPSSADTQYF.

This clonotype was seen a handful of times. As DNA, the CDR3 is TGTGCCAGCAGCTTAGATCCGGGGGCCACTGAAGCTTTCTTT. Translated, it gives CASSLDPGATEAFF. The chain links TRBV11-2 to TRBJ1-1, with D tentatively TRBD1 (6 bases). The V end lost 0 bases, the J end lost 4 bases, and 9 bases lay between the germline ends. The CDR3 length is 14 residues. The germline V gene encodes CDR1 SGHAT and CDR2 FQNNGV.

J is TRBJ2-1 and V is TRBV7-3; 12 nucleotides align to TRBD2. The germline V gene has CDR1 SGHTA and CDR2 FQGTGA. CDR3 length equals 14 residues. V shed 5 bases, J shed 10 bases, and the junction held 6 bases outside the gene matches. The CDR3 nucleotides are TGTGCCAGCAGCCGACTAGCGGGAGTAAAAGAGCAGTTCTTC. Protein: CASSRLAGVKEQFF.

This chain uses TRBV30 with TRBJ1-6; no clear D gene. This CDR3 has 14 amino acids. The germline gives CDR1 GTSNPN, CDR2 SVGIG (reference sequence). V lost 6 bases to trimming and J lost 6 bases, with 15 bases between them. As DNA, the CDR3 is TGTGCCTGCGAGCCCCGGAAGGGTAATTCACCCCTCCACTTT. Translated, it gives CACEPRKGNSPLHF.

This clonotype was detected ten times or more. The chain recombines TRBV9 with TRBJ2-1, with 10 bases aligning to TRBD1. V trimming: 3 bases; J trimming: 3 bases; junction bases outside the gene matches: 12. The length of the CDR3 is 18 residues. Germline-derived CDR1 and CDR2 are SGDLS and YYNGEE. CDR3 residues: CASSATDRGQGVYNEQFF. DNA of the CDR3: TGTGCCAGCAGCGCTACAGACAGGGGGCAAGGTGTCTACAATGAGCAGTTCTTC.

This clonotype was counted a few times. The V gene is TRBV19, the J gene TRBJ1-1; D may be TRBD1 (5 bases). Per germline, CDR1 LNHDA and CDR2 SQIVND (reference sequence). This CDR3 has 15 residues. Trimming took off 5 bases at V and 1 base at J, with 14 bases between the two ends. CDR3 DNA: TGTGCCAGTAGTCCTCCGAGAGGGACGAACACTGAAGCTTTCTTT. This codes for CASSPPRGTNTEAFF.

The V gene is TRBV5-1, the J gene TRBJ2-1; the D is unclear. The V and J ends lost 4 bases and 15 bases respectively, with 17 bases between them. This CDR3 contains 12 residues. Germline V gives CDR1 SGHRS, CDR2 YFSETQ. The CDR3 spells CASSPSSQVSFF. The CDR3 DNA sequence: TGCGCCAGCAGCCCTTCAAGTCAGGTCTCGTTCTTC.

The chain employs TRBV20-1 and TRBJ2-3, with TRBD2 matching over 12 bases. Germline CDR1 DFQATT, CDR2 SNEGSKA (reference sequence). CDR3 size: 20 residues. V was pared by 5 bases and J by 2 bases, with 20 bases of the junction left unmatched. Here the CDR3 reads CSAGGLQRTSGATYTDTQYF. The CDR3 DNA reads as TGCAGTGCTGGGGGATTGCAACGGACTAGCGGGGCTACTTACACAGATACGCAGTATTTT.

This clonotype was found a few times. The rearrangement joins TRBV12-3 or TRBV12-4 to TRBJ1-2, with D hard to call. The CDR3 has 12 residues. V was pared by 8 bases and J by 1 base, with 8 bases between. The CDR3, as DNA: TGTGCCAGCGCCCCACGTAACTATGGCTACACCTTC. This codes for CASAPRNYGYTF.